This passage covers 28 T cell receptor beta chains from one sample sequenced in a study of blood T cell repertoires in COVID-19. The protocol was immunoSEQ multiplex PCR, while the TCRdb copy is restricted to in-frame clones and leaves out a portion. The sample has hundreds of thousands of clones; 86% are singletons. Sequencing was done on a sample of peripheral blood. Receptor source: a woman in her 70s with COVID-19, enrolled during active disease.

This rearrangement joins TRBV11-2 to TRBJ1-1, with TRBD1 as a possible D gene (6 bases). The CDR3 is made up of 14 amino acids. V lost 10 bases to trimming and J lost 1 base, with 16 bases between them. CDR1 is SGHAT, CDR2 FQNNGV, per germline. CDR3 protein: CATGTPRRNTEAFF. CDR3 nucleotides: TGTGCCACCGGGACACCCAGGAGGAACACTGAAGCTTTCTTT.

This chain uses TRBV7-9 with TRBJ2-2; 8 nucleotides align to TRBD1. V lost 1 base to trimming and J lost 3 bases; unmatched junction nucleotides: 1. Germline V CDR1 and CDR2: SEHNR, FQNEAQ (reference sequence). The CDR3 runs 15 residues. The CDR3 coding sequence is TGTGCCAGCAGCTTAGGGACAGGGCACACCGGGGAGCTGTTTTTT. The encoded protein is CASSLGTGHTGELFF.

This clone was picked up a small number of times. The chain joins TRBV4-1 to TRBJ2-1; TRBD1 agrees at 10 bases. This CDR3 is built from 18 residues. Looked up from germline, CDR1 is MGHRA and CDR2 is YSYEKL. The trim removed 0 bases at V and 6 bases at J, leaving 11 bases unmatched. The CDR3 DNA is TGCGCCAGCAGCCAAGACCGGGGCGGGACAGGGGTATCCAATGAGCAGTTCTTC. This gives the protein CASSQDRGGTGVSNEQFF.

This rearrangement joins TRBV5-1 to TRBJ2-5; D perhaps matches TRBD2 (5 bases). This CDR3 has 14 residues. Germline V gene sequence: CDR1 SGHRS, CDR2 YFSETQ. V was cut by 4 bases and J by 5 bases, with 15 bases left in between. For the CDR3, the DNA is TGCGCCAGCAGCAGGGCCGCCGGGGAGGAGACCCAGTACTTC. It yields the protein CASSRAAGEETQYF.

The rearrangement uses TRBV27 and TRBJ2-3, with a possible D match to TRBD2 (7 bases). CDR3 length: 18 residues. Trimming pared 7 bases from V and 6 bases from J, leaving 29 bases between. Germline assignment: CDR1 MNHEY and CDR2 SMNVEV (reference sequence). The CDR3 DNA reads TGTGCCAGCATTCGGCCGTGGGGGGGCCCCCCCCAGCCGGATACGCAGTATTTT. Amino acids: CASIRPWGGPPQPDTQYF.

This chain connects TRBV4-3 to TRBJ2-5; 9 bases fit TRBD2. J gave up 2 bases and V 2 bases, and 6 bases lay outside the gene matches. Germline CDR1 reads LGHNA; CDR2 reads YSLEER. The CDR3 has 16 amino acids. Here the CDR3 reads CASSQSWAGGQETQYF. The DNA for the CDR3 is TGCGCCAGCAGCCAATCGTGGGCGGGGGGGCAAGAGACCCAGTACTTC.

The CDR3 region is CASSPLGQIYEQYF. In DNA form, the CDR3 reads TGTGCCAGCAGTCCCCTGGGACAGATCTACGAGCAGTACTTC. V usage is TRBV27 and J usage is TRBJ2-7; 7 nucleotides align to TRBD1. The germline V gene encodes CDR1 MNHEY and CDR2 SMNVEV (reference sequence). The CDR3 runs 14 residues. Trimming at V came to 5 bases and at J to 3 bases, leaving 7 bases not matched to a gene.

V usage is TRBV5-1 and J usage is TRBJ1-4; D is unresolved. V was cut by 5 bases and J by 17 bases, with 19 bases left in between. Germline CDR1 reads SGHRS; CDR2 reads YFSETQ. The CDR3 sequence is 12 residues long. CDR3 bases: TGCGCCAGCAGTTCAGGCGGAGGCCCCGCATTTTTT. As protein: CASSSGGGPAFF.

The V call is TRBV7-2, the J call TRBJ2-7, with D possibly matching TRBD1 (6 bases). Trimming cost V 5 bases and J 5 bases, with 10 bases left between them. This CDR3 contains 12 residues. Germline lookup yields CDR1 SGHTA and CDR2 FQGNSA. The CDR3 loop is CASSPNRDEQYF. CDR3 bases: TGTGCCAGCAGCCCGAACAGGGACGAGCAGTACTTC.

At least ten counts were recorded for this clone. V is TRBV19 and J is TRBJ2-7, with D perhaps matching TRBD1 (6 bases). The CDR3 loop spans 15 amino acids. Germline-derived CDR1 and CDR2 are LNHDA and SQIVND (reference sequence). V lost 6 bases and J 5 bases, leaving 20 bases between the germline ends. The CDR3 spells CASSPRGPGLDEQYF. In nucleotides, the CDR3 is TGTGCCAGTAGCCCCAGGGGACCCGGTTTGGACGAGCAGTACTTC.

This chain links TRBV5-6 with TRBJ2-3; TRBD1 aligns across 11 bases. This CDR3 region has 14 residues. Trimming took 4 bases from V and 5 from J; bases not matched to a gene: 3. The germline V gene encodes CDR1 SGHDT and CDR2 YYEEEE. The CDR3 DNA reads TGTGCCAGCAGCCTGGACAGGGGGCGAGATACGCAGTATTTT. Translated, it gives CASSLDRGRDTQYF.

This chain links TRBV2 with TRBJ2-3; the D gene is possibly TRBD1 (6 bases). This CDR3 is 14 amino acids long. CDR1 SNHLY and CDR2 FYNNEI come from the germline V gene. Between the trimmed V and J ends, which lost 11 bases and 0 bases, there was a span of 15 bases. Here the CDR3 reads CAGAGVSSTDTQYF. For the CDR3, the DNA is TGTGCCGGAGCAGGGGTATCTAGCACAGATACGCAGTATTTT.

The rearrangement links TRBV5-1 to TRBJ1-3; D unresolved. The CDR3 runs to 16 residues. Germline assignment: CDR1 SGHRS and CDR2 YFSETQ. The V gene lost 6 bases and the J gene lost 0 bases, with 16 bases spanning the gap. CDR3 sequence reads: CASTSGKGSSGNTIYF. CDR3 DNA sequence: TGCGCCAGCACCTCGGGGAAGGGTAGCTCTGGAAACACCATATATTTT. The full variable domain, with the rest looked up from reference TRBV5-1 and TRBJ1-3, is KAGVTQTPRYLIKTRGQQVTLSCSPISGHRSVSWYQQTPGQGLQFLFEYFSETQRNKGNFPGRFSGRQFSNSRSEMNVSTLELGDSALYLCASTSGKGSSGNTIYFGEGSWLTVV.

V and J are TRBV19 and TRBJ1-1; D is possibly TRBD1 (6 bases). In germline, CDR1 is LNHDA, CDR2 SQIVND (reference sequence). The CDR3 consists of 17 residues. Trimming pared 0 bases from V and 0 bases from J, leaving 14 bases between. CDR3 residues: CASSIDGHGGVNTEAFF. The CDR3 region has the DNA TGTGCCAGTAGTATAGATGGCCATGGGGGCGTGAACACTGAAGCTTTCTTT.

This chain links TRBV14 with TRBJ2-7; the D is unclear. The CDR3 has 15 amino acids. Per germline, CDR1 SGHDN and CDR2 FVKESK. V was clipped by 3 bases and J by 0 bases, with 12 bases between them. The CDR3 nucleotides read TGTGCCAGCAGCCAGTTCGTTGTGAGCTCCTACGAGCAGTACTTC. Protein product: CASSQFVVSSYEQYF.

This sequence joins TRBV9 and TRBJ2-5; TRBD2 agrees at 8 bases. The trim removed 1 base at V and 4 bases at J, leaving 9 bases unmatched. Germline V gene sequence: CDR1 SGDLS, CDR2 YYNGEE. The CDR3 consists of 16 residues. DNA for the CDR3: TGTGCCAGCAGCGTATCAAACGGGGGGGATGGAGAGACCCAGTACTTC. It is translated as CASSVSNGGDGETQYF.

This chain links TRBV5-4 with TRBJ1-2, with TRBD1 identical over 7 bases. V lost 2 bases, J lost 2 bases, and 3 bases stayed unmatched. The germline V gene has CDR1 SGHNT and CDR2 YYREEE (reference sequence). The CDR3 loop spans 14 amino acids. Here the CDR3 reads CASSLTGQNYGYTF. The CDR3 nucleotides read TGTGCCAGCAGCTTAACGGGACAGAACTATGGCTACACCTTC.

This clone was observed a few times. This chain's CDR3 is CSVEVQPREGTQYF. The DNA for the CDR3 is TGCAGCGTTGAAGTACAACCTCGGGAGGGTACGCAGTATTTT. V is TRBV29-1 and J is TRBJ2-3, with 8 bases identical to TRBD2. This CDR3 has 14 amino acids. V trimming: 1 base; J trimming: 8 bases; junction bases outside the gene matches: 8. The germline V gene encodes CDR1 SQVTM and CDR2 ANQGSEA.

The CDR3 protein is CASSYSPGIQETQYF. The CDR3 DNA sequence: TGTGCCAGCAGCTACTCCCCAGGGATTCAAGAGACCCAGTACTTC. This chain joins TRBV5-6 and TRBJ2-5, with D perhaps TRBD1 (5 bases). Germline CDR1 and CDR2: SGHDT and YYEEEE. CDR3 length equals 15 residues. Between the trimmed V and J ends, which lost 3 bases and 2 bases, there was a span of 14 bases.

The chain recombines TRBV6-5 with TRBJ2-1; 8 nucleotides line up with TRBD2. Germline CDR1 MNHEY, CDR2 SVGAGI. The CDR3 is made up of 15 amino acids. After removal of 4 bases from V and 7 bases from J, the junction contained 9 bases not matched to a gene. This CDR3 is CASSSSGGAWNEQFF. The CDR3 DNA reads TGTGCCAGCAGTTCCTCCGGGGGGGCTTGGAATGAGCAGTTCTTC.

The chain is built from TRBV7-9 and TRBJ1-2; the match to TRBD1 covers 12 bases. Germline V gene lookup returns CDR1 SEHNR and CDR2 FQNEAQ (reference sequence). This CDR3 region has 15 residues. The J segment lost 6 bases and the V segment lost 3 bases, leaving 5 bases of the junction unmatched. CDR3 bases: TGTGCCAGCAGCTTCCCGGGACAGGGGGCGGATGGCTACACCTTC. It yields the protein CASSFPGQGADGYTF.

The rearrangement uses TRBV27 and TRBJ2-7; 9 bases fit TRBD1. This CDR3 has 12 residues. The trim removed 8 bases at V and 4 bases at J, leaving 3 bases unmatched. Germline V CDR1 and CDR2: MNHEY, SMNVEV (reference sequence). CDR3 amino acids: CASGTGRYEQYF. In nucleotides, the CDR3 is TGTGCCAGCGGGACAGGGAGGTACGAGCAGTACTTC.

The CDR3 DNA reads as TGTGCCTGGAGTGAGAAAACAGGAGGGGACGTGAGCAATCAGCCCCAGCATTTT. Residues: CAWSEKTGGDVSNQPQHF. The genes are TRBV30 and TRBJ1-5; D is perhaps TRBD1 (5 bases). CDR1 is GTSNPN and CDR2 is SVGIG in the germline V gene (reference sequence). The V and J ends lost 1 base and 1 base respectively, with 20 bases between them. The CDR3 consists of 18 residues. Full variable domain (missing parts from reference TRBV30 and TRBJ1-5): SQTIHQWPATLVQPVGSPLSLECTVEGTSNPNLYWYRQAAGRGLQLLFYSVGIGQISSEVPQNLSASRPQDRQFILSSKKLLLSDSGFYLCAWSEKTGGDVSNQPQHFGDGTRLSIL.

V usage is TRBV19 and J usage is TRBJ1-1; TRBD1 aligns across 10 bases. Trimming took 3 bases from V and 1 from J; bases not matched to a gene: 11. Germline V lookup: CDR1 LNHDA, CDR2 SQIVND (reference sequence). The CDR3 is made up of 18 amino acids. The CDR3 sequence: CASSIEWGRDRGNTEAFF. The DNA for the CDR3 is TGTGCCAGTAGTATTGAGTGGGGCAGGGACAGGGGGAACACTGAAGCTTTCTTT. Complete variable domain (other parts from reference TRBV19 and TRBJ1-1): DGGITQSPKYLFRKEGQNVTLSCEQNLNHDAMYWYRQDPGQGLRLIYYSQIVNDFQKGDIAEGYSVSREKKESFPLTVTSAQKNPTAFYLCASSIEWGRDRGNTEAFFGQGTRLTVV.

The rearrangement uses TRBV5-1 and TRBJ1-3, with D unresolved. The V end was cut by 0 bases, the J end by 3 bases, with 7 bases between. This CDR3 has 14 amino acids. Germline V gene lookup returns CDR1 SGHRS and CDR2 YFSETQ. The CDR3 coding sequence is TGCGCCAGCAGCTTGGATTCAGGTGGAAACACCATATATTTT. Translation gives CASSLDSGGNTIYF.

The chain couples TRBV12-3 or TRBV12-4 to TRBJ1-2; TRBD1 matches 9 bases. There are 12 residues in the CDR3. With V trimmed by 10 bases and J by 6 bases, 6 bases remained unmatched. The CDR3 DNA follows: TGTGCCACCAAGGACAGGGGAGATGGCTACACCTTC. Protein sequence: CATKDRGDGYTF.

This clone appeared a single time. J is TRBJ2-6 and V is TRBV5-5, with D tentatively TRBD2 (6 bases). CDR1 and CDR2 from the germline V gene are SGHKS and YYEKEE (reference sequence). The CDR3 is made up of 17 amino acids. V was pared by 5 bases and J by 0 bases, with 15 bases between. CDR3 in amino acids: CASRYGTVSSGANVLTF. CDR3 nucleotide sequence: TGTGCCAGCAGGTACGGGACTGTCAGCTCTGGGGCCAACGTCCTGACTTTC.

The chain combines TRBV27 with TRBJ2-7; 9 bases map to TRBD1. V was clipped by 4 bases and J by 5 bases; unmatched bases: 9. Per the germline V gene, CDR1 is MNHEY and CDR2 is SMNVEV (reference sequence). The CDR3 runs to 15 residues. The CDR3 DNA sequence: TGTGCCAGCAGTTACCTCCGGGACAGGGACCACGAGCAGTACTTC. Amino acid sequence: CASSYLRDRDHEQYF.